Detailed here is one T cell receptor beta chain. The antigen remains unidentified. The CDR3 loop spans 15 amino acids. The germline gives CDR1 KGHDR, CDR2 SFDVKD. Losses at the gene ends were 3 bases for V and 8 bases for J; bases not matched to a gene: 11. Profiling relied on immunoSEQ multiplex PCR, and the TCRdb table lists in-frame clones only, not all of them. Of roughly 18,000 clones listed, around 74% are singletons. The data originate from a study of CD4 T cells in relation to SARS-CoV-2 and coronaviruses. For the study at large: Controls used an HIV-1 Nef peptide pool or no peptide.

CD4+ T cells from unexposed donors were obtained before the COVID-19 pandemic (2011-2018). CD4+ T cells were isolated from the cells after around 10 days of culture. Sequencing used CD4+ T cells from PBMCs, cultured in vitro. The sequence was collected from a human donor in good health. The chain links TRBV24-1 to TRBJ1-2, with 7 bases aligning to TRBD1. CDR3 sequence (DNA): TGTGCCACCAGTGATACTAGACAGGGAGGTCAGGGCTACACCTTC. As protein: CATSDTRQGGQGYTF.